A single sample gave rise to the 20 T cell receptor beta chains below, sequenced in a study of response to subunit inactivated influenza vaccine. TCRdb reprocessed the RT-PCR reads via MiXCR and lists one record per CDR3 protein. The data show 700,000 to 900,000 distinct CDR3 sequences, around 20% seen once. Sequencing used PBMCs from blood, obtained roughly 5 days after vaccination. These receptor sequences come from a man aged 45 to 65 who received an inactivated influenza vaccine.

The sample holds a few counts of this clonotype. The chain has TRBV20-1 and TRBJ2-5; no clear D gene. The ends were cut back, 5 bases at V and 4 bases at J, with 8 bases in the middle. Germline loops: CDR1 DFQATT, CDR2 SNEGSKA (reference sequence). The CDR3 runs to 11 residues. CDR3 loop: CSAGRLETQYF. The CDR3 DNA follows: TGCAGTGCTGGTCGGTTAGAGACCCAGTACTTC.

This chain uses TRBV7-8 with TRBJ2-1; 8 bases match TRBD1. There are 16 residues in the CDR3. V trimming: 1 base; J trimming: 9 bases; junction bases outside the gene matches: 11. The germline V gene has CDR1 SGHVS and CDR2 FQNEAQ. CDR3 nucleotides: TGTGCCAGCAGCTTAGTGGCAGGACAGGGACCCAGTGAGCAGTTCTTC. Translating it yields CASSLVAGQGPSEQFF. The variable domain in full, completed from reference TRBV7-8 and TRBJ2-1, reads GAGVSQSPRYKVAKRGQDVALRCDPISGHVSLFWYQQALGQGPEFLTYFQNEAQLDKSGLPSDRFFAERPEGSVSTLKIQRTQQEDSAVYLCASSLVAGQGPSEQFFGPGTRLTVL.

This clonotype was detected a few times. The V call is TRBV20-1, the J call TRBJ2-3; 7 bases agree with TRBD2. With V trimmed by 1 base and J by 3 bases, 7 bases remained unmatched. CDR3 length: 15 amino acids. Per the germline V gene, CDR1 is DFQATT and CDR2 is SNEGSKA (reference sequence). The CDR3 DNA is TGCAGTGCTAGAGCATCCGGGGGGTGGACAGATACGCAGTATTTT. Its translation is CSARASGGWTDTQYF.

This clonotype was seen a few times. The V and J genes are TRBV6-5 and TRBJ2-2, with D perhaps matching TRBD2 (6 bases). V was cut by 1 base and J by 5 bases, with 8 bases left in between. Germline V gene sequence: CDR1 MNHEY, CDR2 SVGAGI. This CDR3 comprises 14 residues. CDR3 region: CASSYLAATGELFF. CDR3 bases: TGTGCCAGCAGTTACTTAGCGGCAACCGGGGAGCTGTTTTTT.

This clonotype was picked up a small number of times. The chain has TRBV5-1 and TRBJ2-7; 10 positions match TRBD2. The CDR3 extends over 15 amino acids. V trimming: 4 bases; J trimming: 3 bases; junction bases outside the gene matches: 7. Germline V lookup: CDR1 SGHRS, CDR2 YFSETQ. CDR3 sequence (DNA): TGCGCCAGCAGCGCCAGGACTAGCGGAGTCTACGAGCAGTACTTC. Translation gives CASSARTSGVYEQYF.

This clonotype was observed a handful of times. The chain has TRBV10-3 and TRBJ2-6, with 7 bases identical to TRBD1. Germline lookup yields CDR1 ENHRY and CDR2 SYGVKD. The CDR3 contains 17 residues. V dropped 5 bases and J dropped 0; count of bases not matched to a gene: 7. CDR3 residues: CAISRQGSDSGANVLTF. CDR3 in DNA: TGTGCCATCAGTCGACAGGGATCGGACTCTGGGGCCAACGTCCTGACTTTC.

In its sample, this clonotype was seen a few times. The rearrangement uses TRBV29-1 and TRBJ1-2; 10 bases align to TRBD1. V lost 6 bases and J lost 3; bases outside the gene matches: 7. CDR1 and CDR2 from the germline V gene are SQVTM and ANQGSEA. The CDR3 covers 14 residues. The CDR3 nucleotides read TGCAGCGTAGATGGACAGGGGGGCTACTATGGCTACACCTTC. Translated, it gives CSVDGQGGYYGYTF.

The chain links TRBV7-9 to TRBJ2-5; 10 bases agree with TRBD2. Looked up from germline, CDR1 is SEHNR and CDR2 is FQNEAQ (reference sequence). The CDR3 spans 16 residues. J was trimmed by 5 bases and V by 5 bases; bases with no gene match: 11. The CDR3 DNA reads as TGTGCCAGCAGCGTCTCCGGGACTAGCGAGCGGGAGACCCAGTACTTC. This translates into CASSVSGTSERETQYF. The variable domain in full, completed from reference TRBV7-9 and TRBJ2-5, reads DTGVSQNPRHKITKRGQNVTFRCDPISEHNRLYWYRQTLGQGPEFLTYFQNEAQLEKSRLLSDRFSAERPKGSFSTLEIQRTEQGDSAMYLCASSVSGTSERETQYFGPGTRLLVL.

In its sample, this clonotype was seen a few times. V gene TRBV10-2 combines with J gene TRBJ1-2; no clear D. Germline assignment: CDR1 WSHSY and CDR2 SAAADI. The CDR3 length is 12 residues. Trimming cost V 3 bases and J 2 bases, with 4 bases left between them. The CDR3 nucleotides are TGCGCCAGCAGTGACCAGAACTATGGCTACACCTTC. Encoded protein: CASSDQNYGYTF.

This clonotype has a count of ten or more. The J gene is TRBJ2-1, the V gene TRBV9, with 9 bases matching TRBD1. There are 14 residues in the CDR3. Germline loops: CDR1 SGDLS, CDR2 YYNGEE. With 7 bases clipped from V and 7 bases from J, the junction kept 9 bases outside the gene matches. In DNA form, the CDR3 reads TGTGCCAGCTGTACAGGGGGCGCGGGGAATGAGCAGTTCTTC. This translates into CASCTGGAGNEQFF.

This clonotype turned up a few times. V and J are TRBV2 and TRBJ2-3; D gene ambiguous. The CDR3 covers 14 residues. In germline, CDR1 is SNHLY, CDR2 FYNNEI. Trimming left V 2 bases short and J 2 bases short, with 8 bases between. The CDR3 protein is CASSERAYTDTQYF. CDR3 DNA: TGTGCCAGCAGTGAAAGGGCATACACAGATACGCAGTATTTT.

In its sample, this clonotype was seen a few times. The chain couples TRBV7-2 to TRBJ2-1; no definite D call. Between the trimmed V and J ends, which lost 0 bases and 4 bases, there was a span of 13 bases. The CDR3 has 16 residues. Germline-derived CDR1 and CDR2 are SGHTA and FQGNSA. The DNA for the CDR3 is TGTGCCAGCAGCTTAGCGCAGCTAACAGTGTACAATGAGCAGTTCTTC. This translates into CASSLAQLTVYNEQFF.

The CDR3 loop is CSAGLAELLAKNIQYF. The CDR3 region has the DNA TGCAGTGCCGGACTAGCGGAATTACTAGCCAAAAACATTCAGTACTTC. The V gene is TRBV20-1, the J gene TRBJ2-4; 10 positions match TRBD2. V lost 6 bases and J lost 0; bases outside the gene matches: 8. Germline V gene data show CDR1 as DFQATT and CDR2 as SNEGSKA (reference sequence). The CDR3 length is 16 residues.

This clonotype was counted between two and nine times. The chain joins TRBV19 to TRBJ2-2; tentative D call: TRBD1 (5 bases). V lost 7 bases to trimming and J lost 0 bases, with 15 bases between them. The CDR3 is made up of 16 amino acids. Germline V gene lookup returns CDR1 LNHDA and CDR2 SQIVND (reference sequence). The CDR3 coding sequence is TGTGCCAGTACCCCACCCAGGGTCCCGAACACCGGGGAGCTGTTTTTT. This encodes CASTPPRVPNTGELFF.

V usage is TRBV7-9 and J usage is TRBJ2-1; 7 bases are a match to TRBD1. The length of the CDR3 is 16 residues. With V trimmed by 5 bases and J by 0 bases, 7 bases remained unmatched. From germline, CDR1 is SEHNR and CDR2 FQNEAQ (reference sequence). As DNA, the CDR3 is TGTGCCAGCAGCCCGGACCCAGGGGGCTCCTACAATGAGCAGTTCTTC. This sequence encodes CASSPDPGGSYNEQFF.

This clonotype was found a few times. The V gene is TRBV6-1, the J gene TRBJ1-2; TRBD1 agrees at 8 bases. The length of the CDR3 is 15 residues. CDR1 and CDR2 from the germline V gene are MNHNS and SASEGT. With 6 bases clipped from V and 8 bases from J, the junction kept 14 bases outside the gene matches. The CDR3 DNA reads TGTGCCAGCAGACCATCACGGACAGGGATAGGCGGCTACACCTTC. Its protein product is CASRPSRTGIGGYTF.

The rearrangement uses TRBV6-2 or TRBV6-3 and TRBJ2-1; 8 bases align to TRBD2. J lost 6 bases, V lost 0 bases, and 10 bases had no gene match. Germline CDR1 is MNHEY and CDR2 is SVGEGT. This CDR3 is 17 amino acids long. The CDR3 loop reads CASSYSALTGGPNEQFF. Written as DNA, the CDR3 is TGTGCCAGCAGTTACTCGGCTTTAACGGGAGGGCCCAATGAGCAGTTCTTC.

The J gene is TRBJ2-3, the V gene TRBV5-5; D is possibly TRBD1 or TRBD2 (5 bases each). The CDR3 is 16 residues long. Germline-derived CDR1 and CDR2 are SGHKS and YYEKEE (reference sequence). Trimming took off 0 bases at V and 0 bases at J, with 11 bases between the two ends. CDR3 amino acids: CASSLDPGTSTDTQYF. DNA for the CDR3: TGTGCCAGCAGCTTGGACCCAGGGACCAGCACAGATACGCAGTATTTT.

The chain joins TRBV29-1 to TRBJ1-3; D is possibly TRBD1 (5 bases). This CDR3 region has 14 residues. Germline-derived CDR1 and CDR2 are SQVTM and ANQGSEA. Between the trimmed V and J ends, which lost 4 bases and 4 bases, there was a span of 14 bases. CDR3 protein: CSVGKAGRGNTIYF. DNA of the CDR3: TGCAGCGTTGGCAAGGCAGGGAGGGGAAACACCATATATTTT.

A few counts support this clonotype. The chain couples TRBV20-1 to TRBJ1-4; TRBD1 is a possible D gene (5 bases). Trimming shortened V by 0 bases and J by 0 bases, and 11 bases separated the two germline ends. The germline V gene encodes CDR1 DFQATT and CDR2 SNEGSKA (reference sequence). The CDR3 extends over 16 amino acids. This chain's CDR3 is CSAREGTGTTNEKLFF. CDR3 in DNA: TGCAGTGCTAGAGAGGGGACGGGGACAACTAATGAAAAACTGTTTTTT.